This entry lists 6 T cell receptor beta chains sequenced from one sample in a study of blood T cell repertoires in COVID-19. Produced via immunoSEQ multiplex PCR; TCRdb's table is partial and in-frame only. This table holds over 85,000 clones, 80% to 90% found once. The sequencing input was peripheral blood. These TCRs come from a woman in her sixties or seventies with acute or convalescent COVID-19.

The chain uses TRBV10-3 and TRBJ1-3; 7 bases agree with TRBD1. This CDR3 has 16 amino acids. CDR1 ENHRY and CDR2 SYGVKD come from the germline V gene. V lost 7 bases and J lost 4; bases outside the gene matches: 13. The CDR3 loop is CAITSTQGSGGNTIYF. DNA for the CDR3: TGTGCCATCACCAGCACACAGGGGTCCGGCGGAAACACCATATATTTT.

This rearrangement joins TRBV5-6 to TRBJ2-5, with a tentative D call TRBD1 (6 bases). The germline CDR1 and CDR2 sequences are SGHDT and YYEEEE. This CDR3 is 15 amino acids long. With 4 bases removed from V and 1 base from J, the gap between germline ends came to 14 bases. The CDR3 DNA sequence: TGTGCCAGCAGCCTTAACAGGGTTTTCCAAGAGACCCAGTACTTC. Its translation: CASSLNRVFQETQYF.

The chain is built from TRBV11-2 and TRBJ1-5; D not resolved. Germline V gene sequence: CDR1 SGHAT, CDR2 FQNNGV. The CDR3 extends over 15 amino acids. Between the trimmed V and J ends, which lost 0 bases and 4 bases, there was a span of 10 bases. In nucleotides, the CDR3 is TGTGCCAGCAGCTTAGATCTTCCGGGTAATCAGCCCCAGCATTTT. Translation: CASSLDLPGNQPQHF.

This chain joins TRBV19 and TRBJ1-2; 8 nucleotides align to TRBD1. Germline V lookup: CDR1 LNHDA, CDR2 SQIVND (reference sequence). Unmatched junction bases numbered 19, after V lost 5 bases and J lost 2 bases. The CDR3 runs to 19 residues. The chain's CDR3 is CASSSNPGQVLDGNYGYTF. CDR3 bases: TGTGCCAGTAGTTCGAACCCGGGACAGGTTCTAGACGGCAACTATGGCTACACCTTC. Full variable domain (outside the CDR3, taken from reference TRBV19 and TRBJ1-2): DGGITQSPKYLFRKEGQNVTLSCEQNLNHDAMYWYRQDPGQGLRLIYYSQIVNDFQKGDIAEGYSVSREKKESFPLTVTSAQKNPTAFYLCASSSNPGQVLDGNYGYTFGSGTRLTVV.

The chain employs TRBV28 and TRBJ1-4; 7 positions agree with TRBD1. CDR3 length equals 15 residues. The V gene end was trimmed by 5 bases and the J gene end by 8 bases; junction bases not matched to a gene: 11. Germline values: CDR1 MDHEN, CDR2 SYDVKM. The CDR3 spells CASSQMQGEREKLFF. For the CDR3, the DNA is TGTGCCAGCAGTCAGATGCAGGGGGAGAGGGAAAAACTGTTTTTT.

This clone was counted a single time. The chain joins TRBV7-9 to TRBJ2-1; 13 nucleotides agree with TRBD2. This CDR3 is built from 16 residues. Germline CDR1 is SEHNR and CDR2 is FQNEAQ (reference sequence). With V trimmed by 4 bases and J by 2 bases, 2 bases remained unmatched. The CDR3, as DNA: TGTGCCAGCAGCTCACTAGCGGGAGGGACCTACAATGAGCAGTTCTTC. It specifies CASSSLAGGTYNEQFF.